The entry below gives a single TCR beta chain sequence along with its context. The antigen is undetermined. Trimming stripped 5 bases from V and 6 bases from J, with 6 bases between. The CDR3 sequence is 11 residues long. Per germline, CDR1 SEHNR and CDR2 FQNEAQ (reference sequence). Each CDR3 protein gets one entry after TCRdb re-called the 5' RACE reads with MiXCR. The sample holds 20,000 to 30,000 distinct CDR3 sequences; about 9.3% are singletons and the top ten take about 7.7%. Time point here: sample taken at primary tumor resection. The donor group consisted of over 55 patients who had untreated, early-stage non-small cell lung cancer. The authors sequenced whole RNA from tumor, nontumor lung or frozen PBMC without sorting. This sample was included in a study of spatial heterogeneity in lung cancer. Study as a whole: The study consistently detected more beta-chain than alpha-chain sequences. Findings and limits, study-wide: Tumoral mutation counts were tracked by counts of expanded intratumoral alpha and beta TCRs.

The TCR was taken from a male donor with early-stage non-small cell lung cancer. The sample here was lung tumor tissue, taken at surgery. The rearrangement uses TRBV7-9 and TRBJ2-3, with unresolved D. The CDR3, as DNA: TGTGCCAGCAGCGCTCAGGATACGCAGTATTTT. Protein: CASSAQDTQYF.